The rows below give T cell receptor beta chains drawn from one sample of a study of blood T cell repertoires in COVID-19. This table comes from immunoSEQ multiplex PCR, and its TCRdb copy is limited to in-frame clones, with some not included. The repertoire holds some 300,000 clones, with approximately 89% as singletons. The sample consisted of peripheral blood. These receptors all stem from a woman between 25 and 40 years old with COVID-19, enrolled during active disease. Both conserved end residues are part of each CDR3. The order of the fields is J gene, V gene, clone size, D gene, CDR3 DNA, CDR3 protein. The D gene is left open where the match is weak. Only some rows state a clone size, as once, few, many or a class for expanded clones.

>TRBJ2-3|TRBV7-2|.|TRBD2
TGTGCCAGCAGCTTTAGGGGAGGGGATACGCAGTATTTT
CASSFRGGDTQYF
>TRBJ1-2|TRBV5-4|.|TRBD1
TGTGCCAGCAGCTTGGCGACAGGGTATGCTGGCTACACCTTC
CASSLATGYAGYTF
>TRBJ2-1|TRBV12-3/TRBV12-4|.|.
TGTGCCAGCAGTTTATCACTAGCGCAGTTCTTC
CASSLSLAQFF
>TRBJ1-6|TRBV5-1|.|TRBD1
TGCGCCAGCAGCCGGGACAGGGAAGGATCACCCCTCCACTTT
CASSRDREGSPLHF
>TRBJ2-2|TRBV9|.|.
TGTGCCAGCAGCGTAGGTCCAGGGGCGAACACCGGGGAGCTGTTTTTT
CASSVGPGANTGELFF
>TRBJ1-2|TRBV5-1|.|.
TGCGCCAGCAGCTTGGCCACAAGTTATGGCTACACCTTC
CASSLATSYGYTF
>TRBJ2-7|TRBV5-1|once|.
TGCGCCAGCAGCTTGGCGGCAGGCTACGAGCAGTACTTC
CASSLAAGYEQYF
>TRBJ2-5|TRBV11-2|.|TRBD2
TGTGCCAGCAGCGGCAGCGGGGGGCCGGGGGAGACCCAGTACTTC
CASSGSGGPGETQYF
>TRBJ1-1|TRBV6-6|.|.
TGTGCCAGCAGTCTACGGGACACGGGCACTGAAGCTTTCTTT
CASSLRDTGTEAFF
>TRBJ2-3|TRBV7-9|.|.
TGTGCCAGCAGCTTAGGTCAGGGTATTGGCACAGATACGCAGTATTTT
CASSLGQGIGTDTQYF
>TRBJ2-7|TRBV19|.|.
TGTGCCAGTAGTATCATCGGGAGCTCCTACGAGCAGTACTTC
CASSIIGSSYEQYF
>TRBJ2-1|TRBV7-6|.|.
TGTGCCAGCAGCTTATCACCCCGGGTTAACTCCTACAATGAGCAGTTCTTC
CASSLSPRVNSYNEQFF
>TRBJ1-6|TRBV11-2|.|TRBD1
TGTGCCAGCAGCCAAAGACAGGGGGCGGCTAATTCACCCCTCCACTTT
CASSQRQGAANSPLHF
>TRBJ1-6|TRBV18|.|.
TGTGCCAGCTCTACTGGGGACACTAATTCACCCCTCCACTTT
CASSTGDTNSPLHF
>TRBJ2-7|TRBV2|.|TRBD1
TGTGCCAGCAGTGCTGGGACAGGGCCGTACGAGCAGTACTTC
CASSAGTGPYEQYF
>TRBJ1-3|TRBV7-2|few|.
TGTGCCAGCAGCTTTGAGAGGGGAAACACCATATATTTT
CASSFERGNTIYF
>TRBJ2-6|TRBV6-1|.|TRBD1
TGTGCCAACAGTGAAGGGACAGCTTACTCTGGGGCCAACGTCCTGACTTTC
CANSEGTAYSGANVLTF
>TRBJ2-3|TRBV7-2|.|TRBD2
TGTGCCAGCAGCTTAGGGGCGCCGGGAGCGGGGGGCTCGGATACGCAGTATTTT
CASSLGAPGAGGSDTQYF
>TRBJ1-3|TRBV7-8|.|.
TGTGCCAGCAGCCCGAGACACCGCTCCTCTGGAAACACCATATATTTT
CASSPRHRSSGNTIYF
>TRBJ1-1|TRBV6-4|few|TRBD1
TGTGCCAGCAGCCAGGACAGGGGTTTAAGGACGAATACTGAAGCTTTCTTT
CASSQDRGLRTNTEAFF
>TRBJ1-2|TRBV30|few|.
TGTGCCTGGAGACTTGGCAAAGGGGCTTACTATGGCTACACCTTC
CAWRLGKGAYYGYTF
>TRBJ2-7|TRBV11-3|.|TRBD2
TGTGCCAGCAGCTTTTCCGGGGGGGAGCAGTACTTC
CASSFSGGEQYF
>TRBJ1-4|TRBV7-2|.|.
TGTGCCAGCAGCGAAGGACAGCCGAGTAATGAAAAACTGTTTTTT
CASSEGQPSNEKLFF
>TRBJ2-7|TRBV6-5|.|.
TGTGCCAGCAGGGCCACAGGGGGGGACGAGCAGTACTTC
CASRATGGDEQYF
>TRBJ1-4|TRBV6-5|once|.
TGTGCCAGCAGGCGCGAGGGCACTAATGAAAAACTGTTTTTT
CASRREGTNEKLFF
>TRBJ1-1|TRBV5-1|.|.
TGCGCCAGCAGCCCAACCCAGGGTGGGGTGAACACTGAAGCTTTCTTT
CASSPTQGGVNTEAFF
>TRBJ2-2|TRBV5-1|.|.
TGCGCCAGCAGCTTGGAGGCCTTTAGCGAGCTGTTTTTT
CASSLEAFSELFF
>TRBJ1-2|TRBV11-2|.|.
TGTGCCAGCAGCTTAGGGACAAACCCTAACTATGGCTACACCTTC
CASSLGTNPNYGYTF
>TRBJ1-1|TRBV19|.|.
TGTGCCAGTAGTATAGGGGCAGGGCGGACTGAAGCTTTCTTT
CASSIGAGRTEAFF
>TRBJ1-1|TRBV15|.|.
TGTGCCACCAGCAGAGTAACAGGCCCGAACACTGAAGCTTTCTTT
CATSRVTGPNTEAFF
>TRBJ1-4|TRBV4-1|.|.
TGCGCCAGCAGCCCGAGCGGGGGCCCGAAGATGGAAAAACTGTTTTTT
CASSPSGGPKMEKLFF
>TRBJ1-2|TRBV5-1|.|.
TGCGCCAGCAGCTTACAGGGAAACTATGGCTACACCTTC
CASSLQGNYGYTF
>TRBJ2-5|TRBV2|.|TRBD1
TGTGCCAGCACTATAGGACAGGGGGCTGGAAAAGAGACCCAGTACTTC
CASTIGQGAGKETQYF
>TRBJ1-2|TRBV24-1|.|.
TGTGCCACCAGTGATTTGCGGGGCTACACCTTC
CATSDLRGYTF
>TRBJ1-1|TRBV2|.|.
TGTGCCAGCAGTGAAGCGCTTATGGGGGCAGCTTTCTTT
CASSEALMGAAFF
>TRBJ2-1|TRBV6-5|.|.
TGTGCCAGCAGTTACTCGGACAGCTTCAATGAGCAGTTCTTC
CASSYSDSFNEQFF
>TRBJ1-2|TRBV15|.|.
TGTGCCACCAGCAGAGTATCAGGGACAAGTATTGGCTACACCTTC
CATSRVSGTSIGYTF